This T cell receptor beta chain is from a study of shared clonotypes between healthy human individuals. Method: immunoSEQ multiplex PCR; TCRdb's copy keeps in-frame clones and lacks some. The sample has about 2 million clones, 95% seen once. CDR1 and CDR2 (germline): MGHRA, YSYEKL. Trimming removed 3 bases from V and 0 bases from J; junction bases left unmatched: 10. There are 18 residues in the CDR3. The sample was naive CD4+ T cells sorted from blood. Stated subset: CD45RA+ positively selected. The TCR comes from a man younger than 30 in good health. V usage is TRBV4-1 and J usage is TRBJ2-2, with TRBD2 identical over 7 bases. The CDR3 spells CASSHLYLSGANTGELFF. CDR3 DNA sequence: TGCGCCAGCAGCCACCTCTACCTGAGCGGGGCGAACACCGGGGAGCTGTTTTTT.